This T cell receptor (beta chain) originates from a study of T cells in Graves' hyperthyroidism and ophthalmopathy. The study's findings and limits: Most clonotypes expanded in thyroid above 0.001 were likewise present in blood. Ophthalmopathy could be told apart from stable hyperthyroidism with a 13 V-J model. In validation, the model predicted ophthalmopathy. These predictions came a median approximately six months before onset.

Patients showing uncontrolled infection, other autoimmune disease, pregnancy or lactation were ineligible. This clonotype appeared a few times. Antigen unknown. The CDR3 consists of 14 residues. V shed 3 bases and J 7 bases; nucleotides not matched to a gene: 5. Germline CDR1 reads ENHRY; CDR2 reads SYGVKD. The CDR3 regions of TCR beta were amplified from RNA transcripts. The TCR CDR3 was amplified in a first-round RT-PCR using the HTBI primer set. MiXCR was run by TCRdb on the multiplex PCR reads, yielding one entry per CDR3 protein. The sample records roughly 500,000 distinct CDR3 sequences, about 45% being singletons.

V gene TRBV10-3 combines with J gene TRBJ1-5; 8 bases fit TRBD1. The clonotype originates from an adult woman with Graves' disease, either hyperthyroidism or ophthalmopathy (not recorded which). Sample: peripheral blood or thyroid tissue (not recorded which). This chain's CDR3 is CAISDSGGRQPQHF. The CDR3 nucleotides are TGTGCCATCAGTGACTCAGGGGGCCGACAGCCCCAGCATTTT.